The 15 T cell receptor beta chains below come from one sample, sequenced in a study of blood T cell repertoires in COVID-19 (dated by TCRdb to about 2020). Library construction relied on the immunoSEQ multiplex PCR assay. The source is immuneACCESS, and TCRdb retained only in-frame sequences with V and J called. Part of the clones is not carried over; for the studies checked, unresolved V genes explain less than half of this, and the remainder is unexplained. The sample table holds around 50,000 clones, of which roughly 82% were seen once. Around a fifth of the sample lies in the top ten. The material sequenced was peripheral blood. The receptors were sampled from an older woman with acute or convalescent COVID-19.

The CDR3 nucleotides are TGTGCCAGCAGTTTAGTAGTCCCAGATACGCAGTATTTT. Translation: CASSLVVPDTQYF. This rearrangement joins TRBV27 to TRBJ2-3; no clear D. The CDR3 sequence is 13 residues long. V shed 2 bases and J shed 4 bases, with 7 bases lying between them. CDR1 and CDR2 (germline): MNHEY, SMNVEV (reference sequence).

CDR3 DNA: TGTGCCAGCAGCCCGCGGTGGGGGGGGCCCACAGATACGCAGTATTTT. It specifies CASSPRWGGPTDTQYF. V gene TRBV2 combines with J gene TRBJ2-3; D is possibly TRBD2 (7 bases). The V gene lost 6 bases and the J gene lost 2 bases, with 18 bases spanning the gap. The germline V gene has CDR1 SNHLY and CDR2 FYNNEI. CDR3 size: 16 residues. The full variable domain, completed using reference TRBV2 and TRBJ2-3, is EPEVTQTPSHQVTQMGQEVILRCVPISNHLYFYWYRQILGQKVEFLVSFYNNEISEKSEIFDDQFSVERPDGSNFTLKIRSTKLEDSAMYFCASSPRWGGPTDTQYFGPGTRLTVL.

This clone was counted once. The V and J genes are TRBV5-1 and TRBJ1-3, with D possibly being TRBD1 (5 bases). Looked up from germline, CDR1 is SGHRS and CDR2 is YFSETQ. The CDR3 spans 12 residues. The ends were cut back, 5 bases at V and 2 bases at J, with 5 bases in the middle. The CDR3 nucleotides read TGCGCCAGCAGGACAGCTGGAAACACCATATATTTT. This translates into CASRTAGNTIYF. The variable domain in full, with the rest retrieved from reference TRBV5-1 and TRBJ1-3, is KAGVTQTPRYLIKTRGQQVTLSCSPISGHRSVSWYQQTPGQGLQFLFEYFSETQRNKGNFPGRFSGRQFSNSRSEMNVSTLELGDSALYLCASRTAGNTIYFGEGSWLTVV.

The rearrangement uses TRBV9 and TRBJ1-1, with TRBD1 matching over 7 bases. Germline CDR1 SGDLS, CDR2 YYNGEE. J was trimmed by 1 base and V by 0 bases; bases with no gene match: 12. CDR3 size: 18 residues. CDR3 in amino acids: CASSVGGGTAGGNTEAFF. For the CDR3, the DNA is TGTGCCAGCAGCGTAGGGGGTGGGACAGCTGGTGGGAACACTGAAGCTTTCTTT. Looking up the rest from reference TRBV9 and TRBJ1-1 gives the full variable domain: DSGVTQTPKHLITATGQRVTLRCSPRSGDLSVYWYQQSLDQGLQFLIQYYNGEERAKGNILERFSAQQFPDLHSELNLSSLELGDSALYFCASSVGGGTAGGNTEAFFGQGTRLTVV.

This clone was counted once. The chain carries TRBV19 and TRBJ1-4, with TRBD1 matching over 10 bases. Germline-derived CDR1 and CDR2 are LNHDA and SQIVND (reference sequence). This CDR3 has 15 residues. The trim removed 6 bases at V and 10 bases at J, leaving 11 bases unmatched. The CDR3 here is CASSILTGGRIKLFF. CDR3 bases: TGTGCCAGTAGCATACTGACAGGGGGCCGGATAAAACTGTTTTTT. Based on the CDR3 plus reference TRBV19 and TRBJ1-4, the full variable domain is DGGITQSPKYLFRKEGQNVTLSCEQNLNHDAMYWYRQDPGQGLRLIYYSQIVNDFQKGDIAEGYSVSREKKESFPLTVTSAQKNPTAFYLCASSILTGGRIKLFFGSGTQLSVL.

This chain links TRBV30 with TRBJ2-1, with 15 positions matching TRBD2. The CDR3 is 16 residues long. With V trimmed by 3 bases and J by 8 bases, 8 bases remained unmatched. Per germline, CDR1 GTSNPN and CDR2 SVGIG (reference sequence). This chain's CDR3 is CAWRGGLAGGPYEQFF. The CDR3 DNA reads as TGTGCCTGGAGGGGAGGACTAGCGGGGGGGCCCTATGAGCAGTTCTTC.

V and J are TRBV19 and TRBJ1-5, with TRBD1 as a possible D gene (6 bases). The CDR3 totals 16 residues. Germline CDR1 is LNHDA and CDR2 is SQIVND (reference sequence). V lost 5 bases, J lost 6 bases, and 20 bases lay in between. The CDR3 nucleotides read TGTGCCAGTAGTCTAAAAACAGGGTTTTCGGCTCAGCCCCAGCATTTT. Residues: CASSLKTGFSAQPQHF.

The chain uses TRBV13 and TRBJ2-3; 10 nucleotides line up with TRBD2. Germline V CDR1 and CDR2: PRHDT, FYEKMQ (reference sequence). V lost 5 bases and J lost 2; bases outside the gene matches: 7. The CDR3 covers 16 residues. The CDR3 spells CASSPQRGGYTDTQYF. Written as DNA, the CDR3 is TGTGCCAGCAGCCCCCAGCGGGGGGGCTACACAGATACGCAGTATTTT.

V and J are TRBV2 and TRBJ1-1, with TRBD1 matching over 9 bases. The CDR3 has 15 residues. V shed 8 bases, J shed 0 bases, and the junction held 7 bases outside the gene matches. Germline CDR1 and CDR2: SNHLY and FYNNEI. As DNA, the CDR3 is TGTGCCAGCGGGGACAGGGCAGGCTTGAACACTGAAGCTTTCTTT. Its protein is CASGDRAGLNTEAFF.

The V gene is TRBV5-1, the J gene TRBJ2-7, with a weak D call TRBD2 (5 bases). Germline V gives CDR1 SGHRS, CDR2 YFSETQ. V dropped 7 bases and J dropped 1 base, with 15 bases sitting between them. The CDR3 covers 14 residues. CDR3 sequence (DNA): TGCGCCAGCTTACCCCAACCGGGATCCTACGAGCAGTACTTC. Encoded protein: CASLPQPGSYEQYF.

The chain recombines TRBV7-2 with TRBJ2-3; 7 bases agree with TRBD1. The CDR3 is 15 residues long. After removal of 5 bases from V and 1 base from J, the junction contained 6 bases not matched to a gene. Germline V gene data show CDR1 as SGHTA and CDR2 as FQGNSA. This CDR3 is CASSIGTVGTDTQYF. The CDR3 nucleotides are TGTGCCAGCAGCATCGGGACAGTTGGCACAGATACGCAGTATTTT. Combining the CDR3 with reference TRBV7-2 and TRBJ2-3 gives the whole variable domain GAGVSQSPSNKVTEKGKDVELRCDPISGHTALYWYRQSLGQGLEFLIYFQGNSAPDKSGLPSDRFSAERTGGSVSTLTIQRTQQEDSAVYLCASSIGTVGTDTQYFGPGTRLTVL.

The chain combines TRBV23-1 with TRBJ1-6; the D is unclear. TRBV23-1 qualifies as an ORF whose function is uncertain. Between the trimmed V and J ends, which lost 3 bases and 10 bases, there was a span of 13 bases. CDR3 length equals 14 residues. Written as DNA, the CDR3 is TGCGCCAGCAGTCACCGTGGCCTTACATCACCCCTCCACTTT. Encoded protein: CASSHRGLTSPLHF.

V is TRBV19 and J is TRBJ2-3; TRBD1 matches 9 bases. The germline gives CDR1 LNHDA, CDR2 SQIVND (reference sequence). The CDR3 contains 15 residues. V lost 4 bases to trimming and J lost 3 bases; unmatched junction nucleotides: 5. CDR3 sequence: CASSTGTGLTDTQYF. In nucleotides, the CDR3 is TGTGCCAGTAGTACCGGGACAGGGTTAACAGATACGCAGTATTTT.

J is TRBJ1-1 and V is TRBV6-5; possible D gene TRBD1, 5 bases. The CDR3 loop spans 14 amino acids. Per the germline V gene, CDR1 is MNHEY and CDR2 is SVGAGI. Trimming shortened V by 9 bases and J by 4 bases, and 18 bases separated the two germline ends. The CDR3 loop reads CASEPFGAVTEAFF. Here the CDR3 DNA reads TGTGCCAGTGAACCATTTGGGGCTGTCACTGAAGCTTTCTTT.

The table lists this clone with a count of one. The chain's CDR3 is CAWSVPPRVNEQFF. CDR3 in DNA: TGTGCCTGGAGTGTCCCCCCCCGGGTCAATGAGCAGTTCTTC. The chain is built from TRBV30 and TRBJ2-1; D ambiguous. Germline-derived CDR1 and CDR2 are GTSNPN and SVGIG (reference sequence). V shed 0 bases and J shed 6 bases, with 12 bases lying between them. The CDR3 extends over 14 amino acids.